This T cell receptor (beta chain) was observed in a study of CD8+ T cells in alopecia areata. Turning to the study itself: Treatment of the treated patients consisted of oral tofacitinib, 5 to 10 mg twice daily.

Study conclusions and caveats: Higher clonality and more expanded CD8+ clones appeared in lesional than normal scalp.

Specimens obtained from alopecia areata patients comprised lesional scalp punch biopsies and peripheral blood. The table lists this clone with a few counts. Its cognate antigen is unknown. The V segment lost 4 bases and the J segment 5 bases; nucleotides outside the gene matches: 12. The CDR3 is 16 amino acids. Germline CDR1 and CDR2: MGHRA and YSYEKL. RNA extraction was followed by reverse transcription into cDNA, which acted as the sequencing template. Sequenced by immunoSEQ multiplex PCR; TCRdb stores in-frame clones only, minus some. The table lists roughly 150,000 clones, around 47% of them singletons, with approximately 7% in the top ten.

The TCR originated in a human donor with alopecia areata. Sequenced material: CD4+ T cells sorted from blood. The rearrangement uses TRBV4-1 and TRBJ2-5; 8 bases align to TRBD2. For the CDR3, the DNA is TGCGCCAGCAGCCCAAGCTCTCAGGGCGGGGGGGAGACCCAGTACTTC. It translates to CASSPSSQGGGETQYF.